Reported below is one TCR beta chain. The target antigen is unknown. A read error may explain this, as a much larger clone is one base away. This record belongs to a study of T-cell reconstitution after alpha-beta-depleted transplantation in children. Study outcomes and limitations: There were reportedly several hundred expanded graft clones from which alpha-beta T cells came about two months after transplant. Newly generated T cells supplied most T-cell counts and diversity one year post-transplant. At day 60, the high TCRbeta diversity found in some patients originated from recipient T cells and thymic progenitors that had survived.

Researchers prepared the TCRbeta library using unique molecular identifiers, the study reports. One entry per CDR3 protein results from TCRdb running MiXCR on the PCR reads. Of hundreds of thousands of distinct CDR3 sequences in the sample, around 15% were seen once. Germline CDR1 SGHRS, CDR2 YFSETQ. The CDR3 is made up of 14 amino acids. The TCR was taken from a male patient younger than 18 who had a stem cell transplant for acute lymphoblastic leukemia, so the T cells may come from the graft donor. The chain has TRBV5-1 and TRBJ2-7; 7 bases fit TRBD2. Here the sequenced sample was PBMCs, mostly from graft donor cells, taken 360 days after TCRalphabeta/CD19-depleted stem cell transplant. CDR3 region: CASGLAGAPYEQYF. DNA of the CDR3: TGCGCCAGCGGCTTGGCGGGAGCCCCCTACGAGCAGTACTTC.